This T cell receptor (beta chain) was recovered during a study of T cell repertoires in cytomegalovirus infection. Study-level results: Cumulative public TCR beta family frequency identified CMV carriers with the relevant HLA.

TCRdb re-derived calls from the reads in MiXCR, one entry per CDR3 protein. The table has roughly 280,000 distinct CDR3 sequences, roughly an eighth seen once. This clonotype was counted between two and nine times. Antigen: not known. The receptor's source is a human donor in good health (CMV status not recorded). Some clones in this sample may be carry-over from other donors' samples. Sequences were obtained from PBMCs.

Written as DNA, the CDR3 is TGTGCCAGCAGCCAAGCCGTTGGGGGCGCTTACTATGGCTACACCTTC. Encoded protein: CASSQAVGGAYYGYTF. The rearrangement joins TRBV14 to TRBJ1-2, with D maybe TRBD1 (6 bases). The CDR3 has 16 residues. The ends were cut back, 1 base at V and 3 bases at J, with 15 bases in the middle. Germline CDR1 reads SGHDN; CDR2 reads FVKESK. Complete variable domain (other parts from reference TRBV14 and TRBJ1-2): EAGVTQFPSHSVIEKGQTVTLRCDPISGHDNLYWYRRVMGKEIKFLLHFVKESKQDESGMPNNRFLAERTGGTYSTLKVQPAELEDSGVYFCASSQAVGGAYYGYTFGSGTRLTVV.